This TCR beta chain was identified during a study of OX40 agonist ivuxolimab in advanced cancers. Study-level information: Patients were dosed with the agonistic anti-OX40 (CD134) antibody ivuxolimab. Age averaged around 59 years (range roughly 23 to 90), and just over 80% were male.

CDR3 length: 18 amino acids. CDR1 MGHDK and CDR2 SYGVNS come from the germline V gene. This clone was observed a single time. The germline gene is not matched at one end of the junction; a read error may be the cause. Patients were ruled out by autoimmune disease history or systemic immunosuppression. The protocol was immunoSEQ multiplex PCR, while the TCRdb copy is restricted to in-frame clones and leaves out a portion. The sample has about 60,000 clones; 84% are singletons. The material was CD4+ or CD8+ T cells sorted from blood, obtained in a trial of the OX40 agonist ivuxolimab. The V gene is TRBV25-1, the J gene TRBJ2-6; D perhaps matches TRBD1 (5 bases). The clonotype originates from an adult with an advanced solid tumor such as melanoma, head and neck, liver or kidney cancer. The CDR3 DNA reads TGTGCCAGCAGTCGCGATCGAGAACGGACAAAGTCGGGCCAACGTCCTGACTTC. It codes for CASSRDRERTKSGQRPDF.